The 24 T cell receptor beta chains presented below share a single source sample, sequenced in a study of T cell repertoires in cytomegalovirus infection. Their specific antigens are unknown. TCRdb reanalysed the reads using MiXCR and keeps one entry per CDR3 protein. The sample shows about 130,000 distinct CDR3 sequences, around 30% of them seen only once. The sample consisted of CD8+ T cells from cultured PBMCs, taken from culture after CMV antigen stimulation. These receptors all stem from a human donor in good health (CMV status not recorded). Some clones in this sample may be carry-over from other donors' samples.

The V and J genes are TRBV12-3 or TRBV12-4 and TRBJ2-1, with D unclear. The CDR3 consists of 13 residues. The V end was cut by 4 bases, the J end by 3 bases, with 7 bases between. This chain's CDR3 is CASSSDLYNEQFF. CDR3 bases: TGTGCCAGCAGTTCCGACCTCTACAATGAGCAGTTCTTC.

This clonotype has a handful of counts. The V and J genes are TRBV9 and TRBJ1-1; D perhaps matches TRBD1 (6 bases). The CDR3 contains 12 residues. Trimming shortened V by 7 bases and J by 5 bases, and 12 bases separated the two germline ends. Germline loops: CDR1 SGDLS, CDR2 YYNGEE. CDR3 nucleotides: TGTGCCAGCGGACAGTTAAGTACTGAAGCTTTCTTT. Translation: CASGQLSTEAFF.

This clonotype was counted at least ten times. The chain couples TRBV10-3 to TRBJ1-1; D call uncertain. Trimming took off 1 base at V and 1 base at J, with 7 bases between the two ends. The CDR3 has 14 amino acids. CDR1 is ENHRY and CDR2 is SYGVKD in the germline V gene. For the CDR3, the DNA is TGTGCCATCAGTGAGTTTCTTTCGAACACTGAAGCTTTCTTT. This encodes CAISEFLSNTEAFF.

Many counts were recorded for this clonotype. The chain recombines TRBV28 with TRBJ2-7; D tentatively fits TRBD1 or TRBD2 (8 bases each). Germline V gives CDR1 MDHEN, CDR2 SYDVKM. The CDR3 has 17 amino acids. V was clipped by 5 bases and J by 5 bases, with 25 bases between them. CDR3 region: CASSGGTGPGGVDEQYF. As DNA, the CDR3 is TGTGCCAGCAGTGGGGGGACAGGCCCCGGGGGGGTGGACGAGCAGTACTTC.

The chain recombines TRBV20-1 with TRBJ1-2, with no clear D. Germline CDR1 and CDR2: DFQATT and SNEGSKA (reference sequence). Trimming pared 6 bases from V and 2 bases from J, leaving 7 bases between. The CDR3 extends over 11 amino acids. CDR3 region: CSADSNYGYTF. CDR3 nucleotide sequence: TGCAGTGCGGATTCAAACTATGGCTACACCTTC.

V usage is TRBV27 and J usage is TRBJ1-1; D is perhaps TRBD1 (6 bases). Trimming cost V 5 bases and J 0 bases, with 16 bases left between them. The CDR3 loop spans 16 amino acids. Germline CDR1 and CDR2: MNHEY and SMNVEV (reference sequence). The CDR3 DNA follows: TGTGCCAGCAGTCACCCTCCCGACAGGCTGAACACTGAAGCTTTCTTT. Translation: CASSHPPDRLNTEAFF.

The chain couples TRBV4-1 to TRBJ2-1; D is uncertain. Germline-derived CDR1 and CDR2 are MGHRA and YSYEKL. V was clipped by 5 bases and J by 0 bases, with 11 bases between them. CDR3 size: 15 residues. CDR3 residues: CASSFRLDSYNEQFF. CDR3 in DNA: TGCGCCAGCAGCTTTCGACTCGACTCCTACAATGAGCAGTTCTTC.

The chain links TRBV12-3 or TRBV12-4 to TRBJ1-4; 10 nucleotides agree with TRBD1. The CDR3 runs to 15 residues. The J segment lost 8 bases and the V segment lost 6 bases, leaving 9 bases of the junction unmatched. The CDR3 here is CASSYVTGGEEKLFF. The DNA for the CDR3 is TGTGCCAGCAGCTACGTGACAGGGGGCGAAGAAAAACTGTTTTTT.

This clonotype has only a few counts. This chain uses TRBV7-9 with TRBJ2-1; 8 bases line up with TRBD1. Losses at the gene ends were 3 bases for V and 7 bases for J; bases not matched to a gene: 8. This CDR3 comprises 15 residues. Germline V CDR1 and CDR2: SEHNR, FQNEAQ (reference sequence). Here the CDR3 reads CASSFGQGGLNEQFF. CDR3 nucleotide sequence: TGTGCCAGCAGCTTTGGACAGGGAGGCCTTAATGAGCAGTTCTTC.

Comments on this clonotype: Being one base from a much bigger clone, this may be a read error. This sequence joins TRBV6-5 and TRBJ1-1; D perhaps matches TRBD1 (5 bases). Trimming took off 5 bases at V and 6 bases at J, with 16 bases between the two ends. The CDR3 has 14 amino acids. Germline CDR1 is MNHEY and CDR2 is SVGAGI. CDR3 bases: TGTGCCAGCAGTCCGGTGAAAGGGACCTCTGAAGCTTTCTTT. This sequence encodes CASSPVKGTSEAFF.

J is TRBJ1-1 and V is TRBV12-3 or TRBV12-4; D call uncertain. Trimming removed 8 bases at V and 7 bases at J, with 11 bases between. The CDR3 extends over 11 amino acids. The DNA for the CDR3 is TGTGCCAGCCTCCAAATGAGTGAAGCTTTCTTT. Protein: CASLQMSEAFF.

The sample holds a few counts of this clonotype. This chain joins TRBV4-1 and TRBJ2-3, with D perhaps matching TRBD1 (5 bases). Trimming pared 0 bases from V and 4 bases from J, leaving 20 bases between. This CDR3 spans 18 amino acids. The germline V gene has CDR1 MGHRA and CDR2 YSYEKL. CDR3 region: CASSQEEFRQGKADTQYF. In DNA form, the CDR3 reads TGCGCCAGCAGCCAAGAAGAATTTAGGCAGGGCAAGGCAGATACGCAGTATTTT.

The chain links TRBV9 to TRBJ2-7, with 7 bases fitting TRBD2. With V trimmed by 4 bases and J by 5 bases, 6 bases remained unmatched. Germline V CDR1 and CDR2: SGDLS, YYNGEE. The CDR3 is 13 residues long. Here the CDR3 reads CASSLRLAHEQYF. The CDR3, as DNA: TGTGCCAGCAGCTTACGACTAGCCCACGAGCAGTACTTC. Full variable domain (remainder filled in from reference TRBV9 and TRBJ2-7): DSGVTQTPKHLITATGQRVTLRCSPRSGDLSVYWYQQSLDQGLQFLIQYYNGEERAKGNILERFSAQQFPDLHSELNLSSLELGDSALYFCASSLRLAHEQYFGPGTRLTVT.

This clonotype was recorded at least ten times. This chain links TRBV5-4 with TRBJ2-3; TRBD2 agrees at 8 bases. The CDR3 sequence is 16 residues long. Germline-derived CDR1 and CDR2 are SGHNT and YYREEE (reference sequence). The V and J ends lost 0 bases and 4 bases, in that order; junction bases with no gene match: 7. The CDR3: CASSLDGGGWADTQYF. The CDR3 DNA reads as TGTGCCAGCAGCTTGGATGGCGGGGGGTGGGCAGATACGCAGTATTTT.

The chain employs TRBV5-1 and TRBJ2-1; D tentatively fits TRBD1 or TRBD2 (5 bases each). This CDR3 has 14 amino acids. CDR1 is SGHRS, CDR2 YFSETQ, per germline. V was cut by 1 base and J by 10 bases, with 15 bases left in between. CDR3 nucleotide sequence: TGCGCCAGCAGCTTGTGGGGCTCGAGAGGGGAGCAGTTCTTC. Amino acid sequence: CASSLWGSRGEQFF.

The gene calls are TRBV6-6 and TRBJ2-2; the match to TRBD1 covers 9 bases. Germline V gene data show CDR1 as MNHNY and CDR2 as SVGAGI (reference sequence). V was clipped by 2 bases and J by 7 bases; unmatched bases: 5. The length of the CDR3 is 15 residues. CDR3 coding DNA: TGTGCCAGCAGTTACACACAGGGGGCGGGCGGGGAGCTGTTTTTT. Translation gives CASSYTQGAGGELFF.

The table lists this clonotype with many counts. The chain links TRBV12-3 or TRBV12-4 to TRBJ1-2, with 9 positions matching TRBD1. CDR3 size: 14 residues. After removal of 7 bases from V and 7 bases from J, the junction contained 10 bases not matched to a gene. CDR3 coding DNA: TGTGCCAGCACCCTCGGGACAGGGAATTCTGGCTACACCTTC. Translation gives CASTLGTGNSGYTF.

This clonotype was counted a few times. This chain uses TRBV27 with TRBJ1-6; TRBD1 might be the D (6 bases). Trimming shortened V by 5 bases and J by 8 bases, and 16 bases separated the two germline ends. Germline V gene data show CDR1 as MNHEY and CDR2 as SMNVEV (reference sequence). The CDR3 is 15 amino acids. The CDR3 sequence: CASSETTGDYSPLHF. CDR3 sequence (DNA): TGTGCCAGCAGTGAAACGACAGGTGATTATTCACCCCTCCACTTT.

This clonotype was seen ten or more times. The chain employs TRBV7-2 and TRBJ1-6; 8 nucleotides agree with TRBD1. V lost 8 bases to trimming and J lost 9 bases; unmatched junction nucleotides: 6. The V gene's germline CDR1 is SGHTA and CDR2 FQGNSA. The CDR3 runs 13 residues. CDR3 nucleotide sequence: TGTGCCAGCGACGGCACAGGGGGTTCACCCCTCCACTTT. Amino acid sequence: CASDGTGGSPLHF.

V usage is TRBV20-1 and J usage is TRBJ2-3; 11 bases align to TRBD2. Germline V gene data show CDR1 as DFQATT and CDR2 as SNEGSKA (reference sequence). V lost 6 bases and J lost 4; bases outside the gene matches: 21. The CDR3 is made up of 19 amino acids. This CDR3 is CSAPRGPSGGPLGADTQYF. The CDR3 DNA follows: TGCAGTGCACCTAGGGGGCCTAGCGGGGGGCCCTTAGGGGCAGATACGCAGTATTTT.

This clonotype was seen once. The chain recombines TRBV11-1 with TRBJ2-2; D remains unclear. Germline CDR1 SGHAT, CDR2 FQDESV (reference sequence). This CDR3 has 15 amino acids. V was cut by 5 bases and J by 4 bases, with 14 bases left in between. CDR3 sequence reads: CASSPVGGFTGELFF. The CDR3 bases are TGTGCCAGCAGCCCGGTCGGCGGATTCACCGGGGAGCTGTTTTTT.

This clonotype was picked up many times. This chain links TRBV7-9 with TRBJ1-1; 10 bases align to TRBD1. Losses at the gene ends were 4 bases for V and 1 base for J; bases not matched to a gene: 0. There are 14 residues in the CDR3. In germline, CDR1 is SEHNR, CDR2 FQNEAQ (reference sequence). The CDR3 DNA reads TGTGCCAGCAGCTGGGACAGGGGGAACACTGAAGCTTTCTTT. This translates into CASSWDRGNTEAFF.

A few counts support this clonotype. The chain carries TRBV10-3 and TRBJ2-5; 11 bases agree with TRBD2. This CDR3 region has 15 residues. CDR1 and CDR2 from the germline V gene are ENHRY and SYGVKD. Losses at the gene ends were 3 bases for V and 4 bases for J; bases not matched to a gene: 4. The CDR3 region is CAISESSGGRETQYF. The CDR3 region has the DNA TGTGCCATCAGTGAATCTAGCGGGGGGAGAGAGACCCAGTACTTC.

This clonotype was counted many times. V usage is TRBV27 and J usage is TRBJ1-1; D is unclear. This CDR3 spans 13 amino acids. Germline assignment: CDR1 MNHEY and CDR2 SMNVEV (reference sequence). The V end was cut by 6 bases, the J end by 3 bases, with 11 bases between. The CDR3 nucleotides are TGTGCCAGCAGGCCCAACATCTACACTGAAGCTTTCTTT. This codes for CASRPNIYTEAFF.